This T cell receptor beta chain was profiled in a study of diagnostic markers for celiac disease (TCRdb year 2020). A note on this clonotype: This clone's antigen is unknown.

For sequencing, an Illumina MiSeq was employed. Through TCRdb reprocessing, the reads give one entry per CDR3 protein sequence; DNA is omitted. This sample's clone table shows some 2,000 distinct CDR3 sequences. The ten largest make up about 15% of the sample. Sequences SGHRS (CDR1) and YFSETQ (CDR2) are obtained from the germline V gene. The CDR3 covers 19 residues, taking in both the cysteine and the phenylalanine. Only the protein is available. The V gene is TRBV5-1 and the J gene is TRBJ2-7; without DNA, the TCRdb call of TRBD2 cannot be checked. The specimen sequenced was either unsorted cells or a sorted T cell fraction (not recorded which). The receptor comes from a human donor. This table probably holds off-target reads from a library built for another chain. The CDR3 loop reads CASSLGLASSGGSIAKQYF.